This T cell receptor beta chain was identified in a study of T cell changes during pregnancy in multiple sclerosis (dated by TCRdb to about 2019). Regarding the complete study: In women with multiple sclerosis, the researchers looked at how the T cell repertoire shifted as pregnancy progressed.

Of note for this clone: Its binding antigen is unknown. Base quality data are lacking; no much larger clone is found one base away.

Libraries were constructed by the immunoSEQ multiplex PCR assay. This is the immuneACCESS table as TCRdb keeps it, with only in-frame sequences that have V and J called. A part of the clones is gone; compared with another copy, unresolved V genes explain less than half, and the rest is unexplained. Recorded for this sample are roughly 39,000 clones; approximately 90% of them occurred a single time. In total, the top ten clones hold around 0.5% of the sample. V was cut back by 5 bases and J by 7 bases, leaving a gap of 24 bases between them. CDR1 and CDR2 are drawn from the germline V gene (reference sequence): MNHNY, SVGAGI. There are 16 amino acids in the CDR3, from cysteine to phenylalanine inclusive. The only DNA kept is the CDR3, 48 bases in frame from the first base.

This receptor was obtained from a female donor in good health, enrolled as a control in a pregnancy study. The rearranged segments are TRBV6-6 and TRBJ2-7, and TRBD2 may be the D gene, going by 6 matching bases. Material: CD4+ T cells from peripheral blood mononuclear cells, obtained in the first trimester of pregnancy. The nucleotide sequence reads TGTGCCAGCAGTCCTATCGTGGGTGTCAGCGCGGGGGAGCAGTACTTC. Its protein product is CASSPIVGVSAGEQYF.